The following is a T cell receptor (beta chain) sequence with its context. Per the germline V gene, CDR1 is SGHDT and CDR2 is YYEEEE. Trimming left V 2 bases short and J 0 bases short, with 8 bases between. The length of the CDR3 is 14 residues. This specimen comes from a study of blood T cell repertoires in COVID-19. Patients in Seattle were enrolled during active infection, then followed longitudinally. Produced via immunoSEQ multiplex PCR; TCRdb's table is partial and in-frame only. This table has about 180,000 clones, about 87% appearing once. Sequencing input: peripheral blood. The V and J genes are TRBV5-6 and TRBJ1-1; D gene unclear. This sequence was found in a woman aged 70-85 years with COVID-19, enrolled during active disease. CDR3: CASSFGIMNTEAFF. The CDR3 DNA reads TGTGCCAGCAGCTTCGGGATTATGAACACTGAAGCTTTCTTT. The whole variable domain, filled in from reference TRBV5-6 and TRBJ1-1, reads DAGVTQSPTHLIKTRGQQVTLRCSPKSGHDTVSWYQQALGQGPQFIFQYYEEEERQRGNFPDRFSGHQFPNYSSELNVNALLLGDSALYLCASSFGIMNTEAFFGQGTRLTVV.